The rows below give T cell receptor beta chains drawn from one sample of a study of identical twins. One entry per CDR3 protein results from TCRdb running MiXCR on the 5' RACE reads. The table shows 470,000 or so distinct CDR3 sequences, with 20% to 25% occurring only once. These data were likewise used in another study, on T cells expressing NK-cell markers.

The source material was CD4+ T cells sorted from blood. The receptors were gathered from a woman younger than 35 in good health. CDR3s include the opening cysteine and the closing phenylalanine or tryptophan. Fields, in order: D gene, clone size, J gene, V gene, CDR3 DNA, CDR3 protein. D genes are given only for firm matches. The listing skips clone size in some rows; elsewhere it reads once, few, many or a size class.

D: -; size: -; J: TRBJ2-7; V: TRBV7-2; DNA: TGTGCCAGCAGCTTGCAGGGCTCTTACAGAGAGCAGTACTTC; CDR3: CASSLQGSYREQYF
D: -; size: -; J: TRBJ2-2; V: TRBV10-3; DNA: TGTGCCATCAGTCGCAGGACGGAATCGAACACCGGGGAGCTGTTTTTT; CDR3: CAISRRTESNTGELFF
D: -; size: few; J: TRBJ2-3; V: TRBV5-1; DNA: TGCGCCAGCAGCTTGGATCAGTTGAGGCAGTATTTT; CDR3: CASSLDQLRQYF
D: -; size: -; J: TRBJ2-6; V: TRBV3-1; DNA: TGTGCCAGCCGGGGCTCTGGGGCCAACGTCCTGACTTTC; CDR3: CASRGSGANVLTF
D: TRBD2; size: -; J: TRBJ2-3; V: TRBV2; DNA: TGTGCCAGCAGTCCCGTGGGCGGGAGAACAGATACGCAGTATTTT; CDR3: CASSPVGGRTDTQYF
D: -; size: few; J: TRBJ2-7; V: TRBV4-2; DNA: TGTGCCAGCAGCCAAGTCGATGGTTCCTACGAGCAGTACTTC; CDR3: CASSQVDGSYEQYF
D: TRBD2; size: -; J: TRBJ2-1; V: TRBV6-1; DNA: TGTGCCAGCAGTGAACCGGGACTAGCGGGCCATGAGCAGTTCTTC; CDR3: CASSEPGLAGHEQFF
D: -; size: few; J: TRBJ1-6; V: TRBV10-3; DNA: TGTGCCACCGCGGGGCAGAAATATAATTCACCCCTCCACTTT; CDR3: CATAGQKYNSPLHF
D: TRBD2; size: few; J: TRBJ2-7; V: TRBV5-1; DNA: TGCGCCAGCAGCTTGGAGTGGCGGGGGGGCGGCTACGAGCAGTACTTC; CDR3: CASSLEWRGGGYEQYF
D: -; size: -; J: TRBJ1-1; V: TRBV3-1; DNA: TGTGCCAGCAGCCAAGATTACGCCAGTATGGCGGCTTTCTTT; CDR3: CASSQDYASMAAFF
D: -; size: few; J: TRBJ2-1; V: TRBV12-3/TRBV12-4; DNA: TGTGCCAGCAGGCGCAGGAATGAGCAGTTCTTC; CDR3: CASRRRNEQFF
D: -; size: -; J: TRBJ2-5; V: TRBV5-5; DNA: TGTGCCAGCAGCTTAGCACAGCCGGGGGAGACCCAGTACTTC; CDR3: CASSLAQPGETQYF
D: -; size: -; J: TRBJ2-7; V: TRBV5-1; DNA: TGCGCCAGCAGCCCGTTTGCGTCCAGATCCAACTCCTACGAGCAGTACTTC; CDR3: CASSPFASRSNSYEQYF
D: TRBD2; size: few; J: TRBJ2-2; V: TRBV12-3/TRBV12-4; DNA: TGTGCCGCGGGGGGGGGACTACTCGGGGAGCTGTTTTTT; CDR3: CAAGGGLLGELFF
D: -; size: -; J: TRBJ2-2; V: TRBV20-1; DNA: TGCAGTGCTCCCTCCGGGACAAGGGGGGCCGGGGAGCTGTTTTTT; CDR3: CSAPSGTRGAGELFF
D: -; size: few; J: TRBJ1-1; V: TRBV20-1; DNA: TGCAGTGCAAGTTATGGGATTAACACTGAAGCTTTCTTT; CDR3: CSASYGINTEAFF
D: -; size: -; J: TRBJ1-1; V: TRBV6-1; DNA: TGTGCCAGCGGGACTTGGGGTCGGCGGAACACTGAAGCTTTCTTT; CDR3: CASGTWGRRNTEAFF
D: TRBD2; size: -; J: TRBJ2-3; V: TRBV10-3; DNA: TGTGCCATCAGTGCGGAGCGGGGGCAGCAGTATTTT; CDR3: CAISAERGQQYF
D: TRBD2; size: -; J: TRBJ2-7; V: TRBV5-6; DNA: TGTGCCAGCAGTTTTAGCGGGAGGGCCTCCATCGACGAGCAGTACTTC; CDR3: CASSFSGRASIDEQYF
D: -; size: few; J: TRBJ1-5; V: TRBV12-3/TRBV12-4; DNA: TGTGCCAGCAGCCCGACCGGGACACGCAATCAGCCCCAGCATTTT; CDR3: CASSPTGTRNQPQHF
D: TRBD1; size: -; J: TRBJ2-3; V: TRBV24-1; DNA: TGTGCCACCAGTGAACTTGGACAGGGGGCAAGTGATACGCAGTATTTT; CDR3: CATSELGQGASDTQYF
D: -; size: few; J: TRBJ2-7; V: TRBV5-6; DNA: TGTGCCAGCAGCTTGGGACACAACTCCTACGAGCAGTACTTC; CDR3: CASSLGHNSYEQYF
D: -; size: -; J: TRBJ1-2; V: TRBV7-9; DNA: TGTGCCAGCAGCTTGAATCAGCCCCTCTATGGCTACACCTTC; CDR3: CASSLNQPLYGYTF
D: -; size: few; J: TRBJ2-4; V: TRBV12-3/TRBV12-4; DNA: TGTGCCAGCAGTTTGCGGGGTTCGGGAAACATTCAGTACTTC; CDR3: CASSLRGSGNIQYF
D: -; size: -; J: TRBJ1-5; V: TRBV20-1; DNA: TGCAGTGCTAGGGAGGGACACTATCAGCCCCAGCATTTT; CDR3: CSAREGHYQPQHF
D: -; size: few; J: TRBJ1-4; V: TRBV2; DNA: TGTGCCAGCAGTGTCCCGGACGGGGTGTATGAAAAACTGTTTTTT; CDR3: CASSVPDGVYEKLFF
D: -; size: -; J: TRBJ2-7; V: TRBV6-1; DNA: TGTGCCAGCAGTAAAGGTGTAACGGGAGTAGGGGAGCAGTACTTC; CDR3: CASSKGVTGVGEQYF
D: -; size: -; J: TRBJ2-1; V: TRBV20-1; DNA: TGCAGTGCTAGATTGTATGAGGACCAGTTCTTC; CDR3: CSARLYEDQFF
D: -; size: few; J: TRBJ1-6; V: TRBV20-1; DNA: TGCAGTGCTAGTCAGGGCGCTACTTATAATTCACCCCTCCACTTT; CDR3: CSASQGATYNSPLHF
D: -; size: few; J: TRBJ2-5; V: TRBV20-1; DNA: TGCAGTGCCCGAGGGGCGAAAGAGACCCAGTACTTC; CDR3: CSARGAKETQYF
D: -; size: -; J: TRBJ1-2; V: TRBV12-5; DNA: TGTGCTAGTGGTTTGGTATTCGGCACCGACTATGGCTACACCTTC; CDR3: CASGLVFGTDYGYTF
D: -; size: -; J: TRBJ2-1; V: TRBV10-3; DNA: TGTGCCATCAGCGGACGAGGGGGGCCTTACAATGAGCAGTTCTTC; CDR3: CAISGRGGPYNEQFF
D: -; size: -; J: TRBJ1-1; V: TRBV7-2; DNA: TGTGCCAGCAGCTTAACGTCAATTGAAGCTTTCTTT; CDR3: CASSLTSIEAFF
D: -; size: -; J: TRBJ1-3; V: TRBV20-1; DNA: TGCAGTGCTCGGGACGGCTCTGGAAACACCATATATTTT; CDR3: CSARDGSGNTIYF
D: -; size: -; J: TRBJ1-2; V: TRBV15; DNA: TGTGCCACCAGCAGAGATACAACGGCTGGCTACACCTTC; CDR3: CATSRDTTAGYTF
D: TRBD1; size: few; J: TRBJ1-6; V: TRBV3-1; DNA: TGTGCCAGCAGCCAAGCAGGGACAGGGAATTCACCCCTCCACTTT; CDR3: CASSQAGTGNSPLHF
D: -; size: few; J: TRBJ2-3; V: TRBV10-3; DNA: TGTGCCCTGGGGGCTAGCACGGCAGATACGCAGTATTTT; CDR3: CALGASTADTQYF
D: TRBD1; size: few; J: TRBJ1-1; V: TRBV10-3; DNA: TGTGCCATCAGATCCTTGACAGGGAAGGCCACTGAAGCTTTCTTT; CDR3: CAIRSLTGKATEAFF
D: -; size: -; J: TRBJ1-1; V: TRBV5-1; DNA: TGCGCCAGCAGCTTGTCAGGGATTGAAGCTTTCTTT; CDR3: CASSLSGIEAFF
D: -; size: -; J: TRBJ1-1; V: TRBV10-3; DNA: TGTGCCCTACACCCCAGGGAGTCCACTGAAGCTTTCTTT; CDR3: CALHPRESTEAFF
D: TRBD1; size: -; J: TRBJ2-2; V: TRBV29-1; DNA: TGCAGCGCCGCGGGACAGGGGACGAACGGGGAGCAGTTTTTT; CDR3: CSAAGQGTNGEQFF
D: -; size: few; J: TRBJ2-1; V: TRBV12-3/TRBV12-4; DNA: TGTGCCACCACCGGGCAGGGTAGGGGCAATGAGCAGTTCTTC; CDR3: CATTGQGRGNEQFF
D: -; size: -; J: TRBJ2-3; V: TRBV20-1; DNA: TGCAGTGCGAAAAGGCAGGCAGATACGCAGTATTTT; CDR3: CSAKRQADTQYF
D: TRBD2; size: -; J: TRBJ2-1; V: TRBV5-1; DNA: TGCGCCAGCAGCTTGTCACTAGCGGGAAATGAGCAGTTCTTC; CDR3: CASSLSLAGNEQFF